A single sample gave rise to the 9 T cell receptor beta chains below, sequenced in a study of early T cells in non-severe SARS-CoV-2 infection. TCRdb reanalysed the 5' RACE reads using MiXCR and keeps one entry per CDR3 protein. Of 60,000 to 70,000 distinct CDR3 sequences listed, 8% to 9.5% are singletons. The specimen sequenced was whole blood. The receptors were sampled from an adult who was a healthcare worker with PCR-confirmed SARS-CoV-2 infection or an uninfected control (not recorded which).

Many counts were recorded for this clonotype. This rearrangement joins TRBV20-1 to TRBJ2-3, with 7 bases identical to TRBD2. J gave up 4 bases and V 5 bases, and 9 bases lay outside the gene matches. The CDR3 is 14 residues long. The germline CDR1 and CDR2 sequences are DFQATT and SNEGSKA (reference sequence). DNA of the CDR3: TGCAGTGCTGCGCTGGCGGGAGCAGCAGATACGCAGTATTTT. Protein: CSAALAGAADTQYF.

This clonotype appeared a few times. The rearrangement joins TRBV18 to TRBJ1-2; D is unresolved. V was cut by 2 bases and J by 8 bases, with 9 bases left in between. Germline CDR1 is KGHSH and CDR2 is LQKENI. This CDR3 region has 12 residues. This CDR3 is CASSPEGSGYTF. The CDR3 nucleotides read TGTGCCAGCTCACCAGAAGGTAGCGGCTACACCTTC.

This clonotype was found a few times. The chain employs TRBV28 and TRBJ2-2; tentative D call: TRBD2 (6 bases). The length of the CDR3 is 12 residues. Trimming cost V 7 bases and J 9 bases, with 12 bases left between them. The germline V gene has CDR1 MDHEN and CDR2 SYDVKM. The CDR3 region has the DNA TGTGCCAGCATCGCCGGGGGTCGGGAGCTGTTTTTT. Encoded protein: CASIAGGRELFF. The variable domain in full, with the rest retrieved from reference TRBV28 and TRBJ2-2, is DVKVTQSSRYLVKRTGEKVFLECVQDMDHENMFWYRQDPGLGLRLIYFSYDVKMKEKGDIPEGYSVSREKKERFSLILESASTNQTSMYLCASIAGGRELFFGEGSRLTVL.

This clonotype was picked up a small number of times. This chain uses TRBV11-2 with TRBJ2-3, with 8 bases fitting TRBD2. V lost 5 bases, J lost 1 base, and 8 bases stayed unmatched. This CDR3 comprises 16 residues. Germline V lookup: CDR1 SGHAT, CDR2 FQNNGV. As DNA, the CDR3 is TGTGCCAGCAGCCCAGAGGCTAGCGGGCGCACAGATACGCAGTATTTT. It codes for CASSPEASGRTDTQYF.

This clonotype has ten or more counts. The chain couples TRBV6-5 to TRBJ1-3; D is undetermined. V was shortened by 6 bases and J by 3 bases, with 12 bases between the two germline ends. Germline CDR1 is MNHEY and CDR2 is SVGAGI. This CDR3 is built from 14 residues. This CDR3 is CASRMRQLGNTIYF. For the CDR3, the DNA is TGTGCCAGCAGGATGAGGCAGCTTGGAAACACCATATATTTT.

Here the CDR3 reads CASSSQGLTEAFF. For the CDR3, the DNA is TGTGCCAGCAGCTCCCAGGGTCTCACTGAAGCTTTCTTT. V and J are TRBV7-3 and TRBJ1-1; weak D call: TRBD1 (5 bases). Trimming took off 4 bases at V and 4 bases at J, with 10 bases between the two ends. CDR3 length: 13 residues. Germline-derived CDR1 and CDR2 are SGHTA and FQGTGA.

This clonotype was counted at least ten times. The chain uses TRBV7-8 and TRBJ2-7; D is uncertain. Per germline, CDR1 SGHVS and CDR2 FQNEAQ. The V and J ends lost 2 bases and 3 bases respectively, with 2 bases between them. This CDR3 contains 11 residues. The CDR3 region is CASSLIYEQYF. CDR3 sequence (DNA): TGTGCCAGCAGCTTAATCTACGAGCAGTACTTC.

This clonotype was detected only a few times. The chain couples TRBV7-2 to TRBJ2-1; D may be TRBD1 or TRBD2 (5 bases each). Germline lookup yields CDR1 SGHTA and CDR2 FQGNSA. The ends were cut back, 2 bases at V and 7 bases at J, with 12 bases in the middle. CDR3 length: 14 residues. CDR3 bases: TGTGCCAGCAGCTTACAGGGTCGGGGTAATGAGCAGTTCTTC. Translating gives CASSLQGRGNEQFF.

This clonotype has a count of ten or more. This sequence joins TRBV24-1 and TRBJ2-5, with 7 bases identical to TRBD1. CDR3 length: 15 residues. V lost 4 bases to trimming and J lost 3 bases; unmatched junction nucleotides: 7. Germline assignment: CDR1 KGHDR and CDR2 SFDVKD. In DNA form, the CDR3 reads TGTGCCACCAGTGAGGGACAGTTCAATGAAGAGACCCAGTACTTC. The encoded protein is CATSEGQFNEETQYF.